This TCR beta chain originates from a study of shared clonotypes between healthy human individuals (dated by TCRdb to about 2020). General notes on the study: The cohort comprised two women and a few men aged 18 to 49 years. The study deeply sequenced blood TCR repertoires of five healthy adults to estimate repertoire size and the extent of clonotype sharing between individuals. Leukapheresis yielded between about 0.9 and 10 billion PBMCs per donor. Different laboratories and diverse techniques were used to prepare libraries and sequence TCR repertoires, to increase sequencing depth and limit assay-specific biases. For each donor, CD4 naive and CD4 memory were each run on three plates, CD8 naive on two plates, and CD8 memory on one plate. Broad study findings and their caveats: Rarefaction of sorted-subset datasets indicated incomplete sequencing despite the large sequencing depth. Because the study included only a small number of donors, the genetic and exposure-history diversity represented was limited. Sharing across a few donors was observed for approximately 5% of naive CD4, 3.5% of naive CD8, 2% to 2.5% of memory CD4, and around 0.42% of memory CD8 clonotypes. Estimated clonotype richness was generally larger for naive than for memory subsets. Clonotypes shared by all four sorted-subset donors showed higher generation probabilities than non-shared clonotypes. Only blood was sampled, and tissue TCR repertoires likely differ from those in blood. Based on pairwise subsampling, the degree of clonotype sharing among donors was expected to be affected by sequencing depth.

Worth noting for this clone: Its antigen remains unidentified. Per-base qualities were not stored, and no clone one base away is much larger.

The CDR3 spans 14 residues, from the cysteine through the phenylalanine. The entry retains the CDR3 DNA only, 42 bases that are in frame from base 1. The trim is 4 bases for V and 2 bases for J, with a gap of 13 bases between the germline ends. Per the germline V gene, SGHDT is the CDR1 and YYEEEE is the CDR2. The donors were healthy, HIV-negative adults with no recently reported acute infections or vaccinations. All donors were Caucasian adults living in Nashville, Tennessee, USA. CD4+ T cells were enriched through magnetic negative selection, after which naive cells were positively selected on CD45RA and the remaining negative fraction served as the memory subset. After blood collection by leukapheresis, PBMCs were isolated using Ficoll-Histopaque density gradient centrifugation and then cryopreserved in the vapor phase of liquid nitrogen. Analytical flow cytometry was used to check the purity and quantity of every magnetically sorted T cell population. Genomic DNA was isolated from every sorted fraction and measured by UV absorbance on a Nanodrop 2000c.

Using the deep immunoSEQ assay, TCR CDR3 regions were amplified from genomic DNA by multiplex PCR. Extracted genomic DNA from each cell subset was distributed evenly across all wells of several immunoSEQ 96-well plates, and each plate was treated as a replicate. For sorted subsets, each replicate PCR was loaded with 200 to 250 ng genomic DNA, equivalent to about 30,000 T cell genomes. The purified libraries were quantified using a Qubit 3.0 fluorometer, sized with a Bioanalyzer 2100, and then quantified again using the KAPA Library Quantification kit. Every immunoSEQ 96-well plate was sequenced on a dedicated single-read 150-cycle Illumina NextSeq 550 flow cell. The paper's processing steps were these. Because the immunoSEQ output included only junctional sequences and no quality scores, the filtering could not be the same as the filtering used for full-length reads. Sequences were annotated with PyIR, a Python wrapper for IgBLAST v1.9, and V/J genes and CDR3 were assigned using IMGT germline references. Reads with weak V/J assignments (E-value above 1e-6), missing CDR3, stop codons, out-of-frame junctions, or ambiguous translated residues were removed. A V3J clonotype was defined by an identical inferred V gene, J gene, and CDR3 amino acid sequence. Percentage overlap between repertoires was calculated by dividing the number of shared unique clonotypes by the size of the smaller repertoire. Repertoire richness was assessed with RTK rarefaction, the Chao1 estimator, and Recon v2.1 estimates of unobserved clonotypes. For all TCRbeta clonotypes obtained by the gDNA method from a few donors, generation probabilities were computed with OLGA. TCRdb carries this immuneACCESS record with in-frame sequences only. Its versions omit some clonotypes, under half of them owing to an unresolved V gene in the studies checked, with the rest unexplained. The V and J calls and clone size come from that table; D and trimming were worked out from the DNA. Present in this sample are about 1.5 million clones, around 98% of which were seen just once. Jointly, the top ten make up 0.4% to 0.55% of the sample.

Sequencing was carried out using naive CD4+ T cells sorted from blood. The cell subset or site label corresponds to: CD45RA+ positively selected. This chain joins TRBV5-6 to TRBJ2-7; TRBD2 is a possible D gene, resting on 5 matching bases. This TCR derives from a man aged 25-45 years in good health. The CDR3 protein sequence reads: CASSPGLNPYEQYF. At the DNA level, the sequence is TGTGCCAGCAGCCCTGGACTCAACCCCTACGAGCAGTACTTC.